This T cell receptor beta chain was recorded in a study of post-analysis software for immune sequencing data. This CDR3 spans 15 amino acids. cDNA libraries for TCR beta contained unique molecular identifiers. A single record per CDR3 protein comes from TCRdb applying MiXCR to the PCR reads. The sample shows about 400,000 distinct CDR3 sequences, roughly 35% of them seen only once. General study results and limits: Patients showed TRBV5-6, TRBV5-1 and TRBV20-1 among 4 or 5 TRBV segments more frequent than in controls.

As to this clonotype: Its cognate antigen is unknown. The germline gene is not matched at one end of the junction; a read error may be the cause.

The specimen sequenced was blood. This sequence originates from a girl aged 5-17 years with multiple sclerosis. V usage is TRBV6-7 and J usage is TRBJ2-3, with D possibly TRBD2 on 5 matching bases. TRBV6-7 is noted as an ORF with a role that remains uncertain. CDR3 loop: CASSARGSCTDTRYF. The CDR3 DNA is TGTGCCAGCAGTGCCCGGGGTAGCTGCACAGATACGCGGTATTTT.